The entry below gives a single TCR beta chain sequence along with its context. What it recognizes is unknown. Read sequence stops 3 residues before the CDR3 end, and the germline J gene provides the missing end. These data are taken from a study of T cells in women clearing cervical HPV infection. Whole-study results and caveats: TRBV6-7 relative abundance averaged roughly 0.099% in cases and 0.15% to 0.2% in controls.

Trimming left V 0 bases short and J 6 bases short, with 10 bases between. The CDR3 runs 14 residues. Per the germline V gene, CDR1 is LNHNV and CDR2 is YYDKDF (reference sequence). Produced via immunoSEQ multiplex PCR; TCRdb's table is partial and in-frame only. This table lists approximately 30,000 clones. Sequencing was carried out using blood buffy coat. The chain couples TRBV15 to TRBJ2-3; no reliable D call. The clonotype was recovered from a woman between 18 and 75 years old with a cervical HPV16 infection that either progressed to CIN3+ or cleared (not recorded which). The CDR3 is CATSRDRSSDTQYF. The part of the CDR3 DNA that was read is TGTGCCACCAGCAGAGATCGAAGTAGTGATACG.